This T cell receptor (beta chain) derives from a study of blood T cells in healthy people across ages (dated by TCRdb to about 2015). Broadly, across the study: In model experiments, roughly one uniquely barcoded TCR beta cDNA molecule per two T cells was captured by template switching. To track age-related changes in TCR beta repertoire diversity, the study relied on deep sequencing normalized with unique cDNA molecular identifiers. Donors were grouped into four age groups: young (average approximately 16 years), middle-aged (around 39), aged (around 62) and long-lived (about 90). Donors of different ages were randomly distributed across sequencing lanes to avoid experimental bias. Two additional independent replicas of 1 million unique cDNA reads from the same blood draw were analyzed for two donors (one aged 18 to 29 and one aged 80 or older).

V lost 5 bases and J lost 7 bases, and the count of bases not matched to a germline gene is 4. The CDR3 numbers 14 residues from cysteine through phenylalanine. Here the CDR3 DNA is all that survives: 42 bases in frame from base 1. The germline V gene yields SGHRS for CDR1 and YFSETQ for CDR2. Paper-wide results and their limitations: Because donor CMV infection status was unknown, age-related changes in expanded clonotypes were potentially confounded. Observed TCR beta diversity per million T cells fell roughly linearly with age, and a significant reduction was already apparent by age around 40. The percentage of naive T cells measured by flow cytometry correlated strongly with observed TCR beta diversity. Estimates of total diversity based on one million sequenced T cells were considered lower bounds and underestimates. Compared with the aged group, the long-lived group had more naive CD4+ T cells, fewer expanded clones and increased TCR diversity, suggesting age selection. Since profiling was done on bulk unsorted PBMCs, naive and antigen-experienced compartments could not be conclusively compared.

As for this clonotype: Its antigen is unknown. No per-base quality is available; no much larger clone lies one base away.

The library was generated by 5' RACE. Instrument on record: Illumina HiSeq 2500. A second PCR of roughly 6 to 12 cycles was performed with a sample-barcoded 5' primer and a J-beta primer mix. Each TCR beta cDNA molecule received a unique molecular identifier from a template-switch 5' adaptor carrying 12 random nucleotides. Each sample yielded at least 3 million CDR3-containing paired-end reads. First-strand cDNA synthesis was performed from all RNA using the Mint cDNA synthesis kit, with priming by a TRBC-specific oligonucleotide. Following uracil-DNA glycosylase treatment, all cDNA underwent a first 18-cycle PCR with the universal primers M1SS and BC2_uni_R. In the paper's pipeline: Each sample was normalized by randomly selecting 1 million high-quality reads, each carrying a distinct molecular identifier. Instead of being binned into consensus sequences, reads that shared molecular identifiers were thrown out. MiTCR, run with a Q25 quality threshold and the strictest error-elimination algorithm, handled CDR3 identification, clonotype clustering and error correction. A nonparametric unseen species model using Euler transformation provided a lower-bound estimate of total TCR beta diversity. The public reads were reprocessed in TCRdb via fastp at Q25 and MiXCR, keeping in-frame beta chains. Every entry covers one CDR3 protein and lists the most common genes and DNA from its rows. The V and J calls shown here were made by TCRdb, not taken from the authors' results. This sample holds about a million distinct CDR3 sequences; roughly 51% were observed only once. The ten largest clones capture about a fifth of the sample.

Donors were approximately 42 systemically healthy Caucasian individuals from Russia aged roughly 6 to 95 years. Each donor gave about 9.8 milliliters of peripheral blood, drawn into EDTA-treated Vacutainer tubes. Ficoll-Paque density-gradient centrifugation was used to isolate PBMCs, with at least 7 million per sample. Total RNA, at least 6 micrograms per sample, was extracted from PBMCs with Trizol reagent. For every donor, an aliquot of PBMCs went through flow cytometry to measure the percentages of naive CD45RAhigh/CD27high T cells. Input material: blood. The receptor chain draws on TRBV5-1 and TRBJ2-4; 12 junctional bases match TRBD1. The receptor's source is a woman aged 55-70 years in good health. The nucleotide sequence is given as TGCGCCAGCAGAGCCGGGACAGGGGGCAACATTCAGTACTTC. This yields the protein CASRAGTGGNIQYF. The CDR3 plus the reference TRBV5-1 and TRBJ2-4 genes for the other parts give the full variable domain: KAGVTQTPRYLIKTRGQQVTLSCSPISGHRSVSWYQQTPGQGLQFLFEYFSETQRNKGNFPGRFSGRQFSNSRSEMNVSTLELGDSALYLCASRAGTGGNIQYFGAGTRLSVL.